In this sample, the clone carrying this T cell receptor beta chain turned up many times. This record comes from a study of identical twins. In TCRdb, the 5' RACE reads were re-called with MiXCR into one record per CDR3 protein. Altogether about 660,000 distinct CDR3 sequences are present, less than 10% being singletons, with the ten largest covering 0.98%. The CDR3 is 14 residues long. Germline CDR1 and CDR2: SGHRS and YFSETQ. Germline trimming cut 5 bases from V and 4 bases from J; bases unmatched to any gene: 5. These same data were also listed under a study on yellow fever vaccine responses in identical twins.

The V call is TRBV5-1, the J call TRBJ2-2; 7 bases match TRBD1. The TCR comes from a woman aged 18-35 years in good health. The sample comprised PBMCs. The CDR3 here is CASRNPGGTGELFF. CDR3 nucleotides: TGCGCCAGCAGGAACCCAGGGGGCACCGGGGAGCTGTTTTTT. Together with reference TRBV5-1 and TRBJ2-2, the CDR3 gives the full variable domain: KAGVTQTPRYLIKTRGQQVTLSCSPISGHRSVSWYQQTPGQGLQFLFEYFSETQRNKGNFPGRFSGRQFSNSRSEMNVSTLELGDSALYLCASRNPGGTGELFFGEGSRLTVL.